This paragraph covers one T cell receptor beta chain sequence. What this receptor recognizes is not known. There are no base qualities to consult, and no much larger clone falls within one base. The study evaluated CTLA-4 blockade (ipilimumab) given together with focal radiation therapy in patients who had chemo-refractory metastatic non-small-cell lung cancer. Library prep was done by the immunoSEQ multiplex PCR assay. This immuneACCESS table, as held by TCRdb, lists in-frame sequences with V and J called but not all clones. Of the missing ones, under half trace to an unresolved V gene in checked studies; the others have no known cause. The sample table lists tens of thousands of clones, around nine tenths of them with a count of one. The top ten clonotypes cover around 15% of the sample. The germline V gene (reference sequence) specifies LNHNV as CDR1 and YYDKDF as CDR2. V loses 3 bases, J loses 0 bases, and the germline ends lie 9 bases apart. Reading from cysteine to phenylalanine, the CDR3 counts 14 amino acids. CDR3 DNA is the only sequence kept; it has 42 bases, read in frame from the first base.

These data come from a study of radiotherapy plus CTLA-4 blockade in lung cancer (dated by TCRdb to 2017 to 2018). Study-level background: Among the enrolled patients, about 19% had an objective response, and about 29% reached disease control.

Study-wide findings and limitations: After treatment with radiotherapy and ipilimumab, TCR clones that originated in tumors expanded in peripheral blood. The strongest predictors of response were reported to be early dynamic shifts in blood T cell clones along with a rise in serum interferon-beta following radiation.

This TCR was sampled from a human donor with non-small cell lung cancer that progressed on radiotherapy plus ipilimumab. The receptor chain draws on TRBV15 and TRBJ2-7, and possibly TRBD2, on 5 matching bases. Sequenced material: peripheral blood, taken from a patient treated with radiotherapy plus ipilimumab. The CDR3 protein is CATSRDFSSYEQYF. At the DNA level, the sequence is TGTGCCACCAGCAGGGACTTCAGCTCCTACGAGCAGTACTTC. Joined to the reference TRBV15 and TRBJ2-7 proteins, this CDR3 gives the full variable domain: DAMVIQNPRYQVTQFGKPVTLSCSQTLNHNVMYWYQQKSSQAPKLLFHYYDKDFNNEADTPDNFQSRRPNTSFCFLDIRSPGLGDTAMYLCATSRDFSSYEQYFGPGTRLTVT.